These 25 T cell receptor beta chains share one sample of origin, sequenced in a study of T cell responses to AZD1222 COVID-19 vaccine. Here immunoSEQ multiplex PCR was the method, and the copy in TCRdb shows in-frame clones only, minus some. The data contain 98,000 or so clones, more than 75% of them singletons. The sample consisted of peripheral blood, taken 28 days after the second dose of the MenACWY control vaccine. The receptors originated from an adult who received the MenACWY meningococcal vaccine as a control.

The chain joins TRBV6-5 to TRBJ1-5; D gene uncertain. The germline gives CDR1 MNHEY, CDR2 SVGAGI. V lost 0 bases and J lost 6, with 9 bases in between. The CDR3 totals 14 residues. The CDR3 loop is CASSYSFMVQPQHF. In DNA, the CDR3 is TGTGCCAGCAGTTACTCGTTTATGGTTCAGCCCCAGCATTTT.

The chain employs TRBV6-4 and TRBJ1-6; D ambiguous. This CDR3 region has 13 residues. Trimming cost V 6 bases and J 10 bases, with 13 bases left between them. CDR1 is MRHNA, CDR2 SNTAGT, per germline. The CDR3 region is CASSPRVGSPLHF. The CDR3, as DNA: TGTGCCAGCAGCCCACGAGTGGGGTCACCCCTCCACTTT.

The CDR3 here is CASSLGLAGSSYEQYF. CDR3 coding DNA: TGTGCCAGCAGTTTGGGGCTAGCGGGGTCCTCCTACGAGCAGTACTTC. The V gene is TRBV28, the J gene TRBJ2-7; TRBD2 matches 9 bases. CDR1 MDHEN and CDR2 SYDVKM come from the germline V gene. The CDR3 contains 16 residues. The V and J ends lost 3 bases and 0 bases, in that order; junction bases with no gene match: 6.

The CDR3 bases are TGTGCCAGCAGCTTAGCGGGACAGAGTTCCCATACGCAGTATTTT. It yields the protein CASSLAGQSSHTQYF. The rearrangement links TRBV13 to TRBJ2-3; 7 bases agree with TRBD1. V shed 1 base and J 7 bases; nucleotides not matched to a gene: 8. The CDR3 contains 15 residues. CDR1 is PRHDT and CDR2 is FYEKMQ in the germline V gene (reference sequence). Full variable domain (rest looked up from reference TRBV13 and TRBJ2-3): AAGVIQSPRHLIKEKRETATLKCYPIPRHDTVYWYQQGPGQDPQFLISFYEKMQSDKGSIPDRFSAQQFSDYHSELNMSSLELGDSALYFCASSLAGQSSHTQYFGPGTRLTVL.

The chain has TRBV6-5 and TRBJ1-1; D uncertain. With 1 base removed from V and 0 bases from J, the gap between germline ends came to 9 bases. CDR1 and CDR2 from the germline V gene are MNHEY and SVGAGI. This CDR3 has 15 residues. The chain's CDR3 is CASSYYATMNTEAFF. The DNA of the CDR3 is TGTGCCAGCAGTTACTACGCCACAATGAACACTGAAGCTTTCTTT.

This clone was recorded once. This chain joins TRBV10-1 and TRBJ2-7; either TRBD1 or TRBD2 may supply D (6 bases each). This CDR3 has 12 residues. The germline V gene has CDR1 WNHNN and CDR2 SYGVQD (reference sequence). Trimming pared 8 bases from V and 4 bases from J, leaving 12 bases between. CDR3 region: CASGGPTYEQYF. CDR3 bases: TGCGCCAGCGGGGGGCCTACTTACGAGCAGTACTTC.

The rearrangement joins TRBV12-3 or TRBV12-4 to TRBJ1-2; D is unresolved. With 4 bases removed from V and 8 bases from J, the gap between germline ends came to 11 bases. This CDR3 comprises 12 residues. The CDR3 DNA reads TGTGCCAGCAGTTCCCTTTTTAAGGGCTACACCTTC. This encodes CASSSLFKGYTF.

V and J are TRBV6-6 and TRBJ2-7; tentatively, D is TRBD1 or TRBD2 (6 bases each). V shed 5 bases and J shed 5 bases, with 25 bases lying between them. Germline CDR1 reads MNHNY; CDR2 reads SVGAGI (reference sequence). The CDR3 extends over 17 amino acids. CDR3 coding DNA: TGTGCCAGCAGTCTAATTCAAACGGGGGCCCCAGGCGACGAGCAGTACTTC. Translation gives CASSLIQTGAPGDEQYF.

J is TRBJ2-3 and V is TRBV3-1 (or the pseudogene TRBV3-2), with TRBD1 as a possible D gene (6 bases). V lost 6 bases to trimming and J lost 1 base, with 8 bases between them. The germline V gene has CDR1 LGHDT and CDR2 YNNKEL (reference sequence). The CDR3 runs to 13 residues. CDR3 nucleotide sequence: TGTGCCAGCAGGGACAGAGGCACAGATACGCAGTATTTT. As protein: CASRDRGTDTQYF.

The J gene is TRBJ2-1, the V gene TRBV27, with D unresolved. Germline V gene lookup returns CDR1 MNHEY and CDR2 SMNVEV (reference sequence). This CDR3 has 17 amino acids. Trimming took off 2 bases at V and 4 bases at J, with 18 bases between the two ends. In DNA, the CDR3 is TGTGCCAGCAGTTTACGGCTTGTCCACACGGAATACAATGAGCAGTTCTTC. Residues: CASSLRLVHTEYNEQFF.

This chain uses TRBV28 with TRBJ1-4; the match to TRBD1 covers 10 bases. Germline loops: CDR1 MDHEN, CDR2 SYDVKM. This CDR3 is 15 amino acids long. Trimming took 6 bases from V and 7 from J; bases not matched to a gene: 8. CDR3 sequence (DNA): TGTGCCAGCAGCACCGGGACAGGGGATCCTGAAAAACTGTTTTTT. Translation gives CASSTGTGDPEKLFF.

The chain combines TRBV4-3 with TRBJ1-3; TRBD1 might be the D (6 bases). The CDR3 has 15 amino acids. Germline assignment: CDR1 LGHNA and CDR2 YSLEER. Trimming took off 3 bases at V and 7 bases at J, with 16 bases between the two ends. CDR3 sequence reads: CASSHQQGVANTIYF. CDR3 in DNA: TGCGCCAGCAGCCACCAACAGGGAGTAGCGAACACCATATATTTT.

The chain recombines TRBV2 with TRBJ2-7; 8 nucleotides line up with TRBD1. This CDR3 contains 15 residues. The germline V gene has CDR1 SNHLY and CDR2 FYNNEI. Trimming at V came to 6 bases and at J to 2 bases, leaving 9 bases not matched to a gene. CDR3 coding DNA: TGTGCCAGCAGGGCAGACAGGGGCCGGACCTACGAGCAGTACTTC. It codes for CASRADRGRTYEQYF.

The V gene is TRBV18, the J gene TRBJ2-7; 8 bases line up with TRBD1. The CDR3 length is 14 residues. V was pared by 4 bases and J by 6 bases, with 8 bases of the junction left unmatched. Germline CDR1 reads KGHSH; CDR2 reads LQKENI. The CDR3 loop is CASSRTTGDREQYF. CDR3 nucleotide sequence: TGTGCCAGCTCACGTACGACAGGGGACCGCGAGCAGTACTTC.

The chain links TRBV3-1 (or the pseudogene TRBV3-2) to TRBJ2-7; no reliable D call. The ends were cut back, 1 base at V and 3 bases at J, with 13 bases in the middle. Germline V CDR1 and CDR2: LGHDT, YNNKEL (reference sequence). The CDR3 runs to 15 residues. The CDR3 DNA follows: TGTGCCAGCAGCCAAGGACGCAGGATTGTCTACGAGCAGTACTTC. Translated: CASSQGRRIVYEQYF.

V and J are TRBV30 and TRBJ1-2; tentative D call: TRBD1 (6 bases). Trimming took 0 bases from V and 7 from J, leaving 9 bases between them. This CDR3 comprises 12 residues. Looked up from germline, CDR1 is GTSNPN and CDR2 is SVGIG (reference sequence). The DNA of the CDR3 is TGTGCCTGGAGTGTAGCCAGGGGTGGCTACACCTTC. It codes for CAWSVARGGYTF.

The rearrangement links TRBV5-4 to TRBJ2-4; TRBD2 is a possible D gene (6 bases). Germline CDR1 reads SGHNT; CDR2 reads YYREEE (reference sequence). The CDR3 runs 13 residues. The V end was cut by 2 bases, the J end by 6 bases, with 9 bases between. Written as DNA, the CDR3 is TGTGCCAGCAGCTTCGGGGGACTAAACATTCAGTACTTC. Translation: CASSFGGLNIQYF. The full variable domain, in which reference TRBV5-4 and TRBJ2-4 provide the parts outside the CDR3, is ETGVTQSPTHLIKTRGQQVTLRCSSQSGHNTVSWYQQALGQGPQFIFQYYREEENGRGNFPPRFSGLQFPNYSSELNVNALELDDSALYLCASSFGGLNIQYFGAGTRLSVL.

The CDR3 DNA reads TGCGCCAGCAGCCCGGGGACCCACCCTGGGTACTTC. Its protein is CASSPGTHPGYF. V is TRBV5-1 and J is TRBJ2-7; perhaps D is TRBD1 or TRBD2 (5 bases each). CDR3 length: 12 amino acids. Trimming took off 4 bases at V and 12 bases at J, with 17 bases between the two ends. Germline loops: CDR1 SGHRS, CDR2 YFSETQ.

The V call is TRBV5-1, the J call TRBJ1-2; TRBD1 matches 7 bases. Germline V CDR1 and CDR2: SGHRS, YFSETQ. The V segment lost 3 bases and the J segment 3 bases; nucleotides outside the gene matches: 8. The CDR3 is made up of 15 amino acids. The DNA of the CDR3 is TGCGCCAGCAGCTACTTCGGAGGGGGCGACTATGGCTACACCTTC. Residues: CASSYFGGGDYGYTF.

V and J are TRBV5-4 and TRBJ2-3; unclear D gene. The CDR3 covers 17 residues. Germline-derived CDR1 and CDR2 are SGHNT and YYREEE (reference sequence). V lost 0 bases to trimming and J lost 1 base, with 15 bases between them. CDR3 in amino acids: CASSLVQNTWGTDTQYF. CDR3 DNA sequence: TGTGCCAGCAGCTTGGTTCAGAACACGTGGGGCACAGATACGCAGTATTTT.

This chain links TRBV7-2 with TRBJ2-5; D is possibly TRBD1 (5 bases). There are 16 residues in the CDR3. With 1 base removed from V and 4 bases from J, the gap between germline ends came to 16 bases. Germline CDR1 is SGHTA and CDR2 is FQGNSA. The CDR3 region is CASSLVRPGQGETQYF. CDR3 DNA: TGTGCCAGCAGCTTAGTACGGCCGGGCCAGGGAGAGACCCAGTACTTC.

This clone was seen a few times. The V gene is TRBV24-1, the J gene TRBJ1-2, with D possibly matching TRBD1 (5 bases). The V end was cut by 0 bases, the J end by 4 bases, with 8 bases between. The CDR3 totals 14 residues. Germline V gene sequence: CDR1 KGHDR, CDR2 SFDVKD. CDR3: CATSDLGRAYGYTF. For the CDR3, the DNA is TGTGCCACCAGTGATTTGGGCAGGGCCTATGGCTACACCTTC.

V is TRBV24-1 and J is TRBJ2-4; 12 bases agree with TRBD1. The junction had 10 bases not matched to a gene; V was cut back by 4 bases and J by 7 bases. Germline lookup yields CDR1 KGHDR and CDR2 SFDVKD. The CDR3 has 17 residues. This CDR3 is CATSDSGTGGRTNIQYF. The CDR3 DNA reads as TGTGCCACCAGTGACTCAGGGACAGGGGGCAGAACGAACATTCAGTACTTC.

The chain is built from TRBV3-1 (or the pseudogene TRBV3-2) and TRBJ1-2, with D uncertain. Germline CDR1 and CDR2: LGHDT and YNNKEL (reference sequence). V dropped 2 bases and J dropped 5 bases, with 12 bases sitting between them. The CDR3 is 14 residues long. CDR3 residues: CASSQQAGVYGYTF. The CDR3 coding sequence is TGTGCCAGCAGCCAACAAGCGGGCGTATATGGCTACACCTTC.

The J gene is TRBJ2-1, the V gene TRBV28; 7 bases are a match to TRBD2. The junction had 4 bases not matched to a gene; V was cut back by 8 bases and J by 0 bases. This CDR3 comprises 14 residues. The germline gives CDR1 MDHEN, CDR2 SYDVKM. The chain's CDR3 is CASRLAGSYNEQFF. The CDR3 nucleotides are TGTGCCAGCCGACTAGCAGGCTCCTACAATGAGCAGTTCTTC.